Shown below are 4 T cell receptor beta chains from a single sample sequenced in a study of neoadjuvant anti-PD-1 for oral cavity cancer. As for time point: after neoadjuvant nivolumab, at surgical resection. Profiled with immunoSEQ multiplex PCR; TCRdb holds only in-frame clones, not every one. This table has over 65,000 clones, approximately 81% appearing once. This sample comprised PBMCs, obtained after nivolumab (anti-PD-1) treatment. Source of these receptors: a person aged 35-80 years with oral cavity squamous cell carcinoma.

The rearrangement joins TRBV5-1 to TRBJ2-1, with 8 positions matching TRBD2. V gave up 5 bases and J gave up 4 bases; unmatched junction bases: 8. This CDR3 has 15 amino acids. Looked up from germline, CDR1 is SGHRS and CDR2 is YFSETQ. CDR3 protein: CASRSGLVSYNEQFF. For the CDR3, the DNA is TGCGCCAGCAGATCGGGACTAGTTAGTTACAATGAGCAGTTCTTC.

The CDR3 DNA reads as TGCAGCGTTGAAGAGGGAGGTTACGAGCAGTACTTC. This encodes CSVEEGGYEQYF. V is TRBV29-1 and J is TRBJ2-7, with TRBD2 as a possible D gene (6 bases). The CDR3 totals 12 residues. The V end was cut by 0 bases, the J end by 4 bases, with 7 bases between. Germline loops: CDR1 SQVTM, CDR2 ANQGSEA.

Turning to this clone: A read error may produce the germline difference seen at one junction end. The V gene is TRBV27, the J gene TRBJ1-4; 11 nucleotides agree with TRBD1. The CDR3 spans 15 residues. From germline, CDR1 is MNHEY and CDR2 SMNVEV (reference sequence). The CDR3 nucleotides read TGTGCCAGCAAAGGGACAGGGGGAAGTAATGGAAAACTGTTTTTT. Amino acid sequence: CASKGTGGSNGKLFF. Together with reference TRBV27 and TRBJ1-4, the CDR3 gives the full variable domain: EAQVTQNPRYLITVTGKKLTVTCSQNMNHEYMSWYRQDPGLGLRQIYYSMNVEVTDKGDVPEGYKVSRKEKRNFPLILESPSPNQTSLYFCASKGTGGSNGKLFFGSGTQLSVL.

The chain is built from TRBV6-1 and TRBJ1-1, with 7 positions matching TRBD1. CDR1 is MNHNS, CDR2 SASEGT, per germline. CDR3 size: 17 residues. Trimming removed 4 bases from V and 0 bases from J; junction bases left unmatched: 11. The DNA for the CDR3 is TGTGCCAGCAGTGGGGCAGGGGGGGGTCTAATGAACACTGAAGCTTTCTTT. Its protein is CASSGAGGGLMNTEAFF.